The rows below give T cell receptor beta chains drawn from one sample of a study of T cell repertoires in cytomegalovirus infection. Their recognized antigens are unknown. One entry per CDR3 protein, called by TCRdb with MiXCR from the reads. The table shows some 480,000 distinct CDR3 sequences, with 30% to 40% occurring only once. Here the sequenced sample was cultured PBMCs, taken from culture after CMV antigen stimulation. The receptors shown here come from a human donor in good health (CMV status not recorded). Some clones in this sample may be carry-over from other donors' samples. The CDR3 runs from the conserved cysteine through the conserved F or W.

v_call: TRBV6-6
j_call: TRBJ2-7
cdr3_aa: CASSSSDKAAYEQYF

v_call: TRBV18
j_call: TRBJ1-3
cdr3_aa: CASSPQPRQGPRSRGNTIYF

v_call: TRBV6-5
j_call: TRBJ2-5
cdr3_aa: CASRQGAGTQYF

v_call: TRBV12-3/TRBV12-4
j_call: TRBJ1-2
cdr3_aa: CASSLGTGGLHGYTF

v_call: TRBV19
j_call: TRBJ2-2
cdr3_aa: CASKLAGAVGELFF

v_call: TRBV5-1
j_call: TRBJ1-1
cdr3_aa: CASSLQVDTEAFF

v_call: TRBV20-1
j_call: TRBJ1-5
cdr3_aa: CSARVPPVISNQPQHF

v_call: TRBV7-6
j_call: TRBJ2-2
cdr3_aa: CASSSAVGPGTGELFF

v_call: TRBV20-1
j_call: TRBJ2-3
cdr3_aa: CSASAAGGSPDTQYF

v_call: TRBV7-9
j_call: TRBJ1-4
cdr3_aa: CASSSELGFGKLFF

v_call: TRBV7-2
j_call: TRBJ2-5
cdr3_aa: CASSQGGAGETQYF

v_call: TRBV5-4
j_call: TRBJ2-7
cdr3_aa: CASSPRQSYEQYF

v_call: TRBV30
j_call: TRBJ1-1
cdr3_aa: CAARGVGTEAFF

v_call: TRBV5-4
j_call: TRBJ2-1
cdr3_aa: CASSLGSSVALYEQFF

v_call: TRBV7-9
j_call: TRBJ2-2
cdr3_aa: CASSDWLAKNTGELFF

v_call: TRBV13
j_call: TRBJ2-2
cdr3_aa: CASRFAGGELFF

v_call: TRBV12-3/TRBV12-4
j_call: TRBJ2-2
cdr3_aa: CASLKAGGGELFF

v_call: TRBV7-9
j_call: TRBJ2-1
cdr3_aa: CASSLIRDFNEQFF

v_call: TRBV6-2/TRBV6-3
j_call: TRBJ2-1
cdr3_aa: CASTPRGLAGEQFF

v_call: TRBV7-9
j_call: TRBJ2-1
cdr3_aa: CASSPRVSGSYNEQFF

v_call: TRBV7-8
j_call: TRBJ1-1
cdr3_aa: CASSLTGRVTEAFF

v_call: TRBV7-9
j_call: TRBJ2-2
cdr3_aa: CASSRLEELFF

v_call: TRBV7-2
j_call: TRBJ2-1
cdr3_aa: CASSLVRAQYNEQFF

v_call: TRBV18
j_call: TRBJ2-3
cdr3_aa: CASSPSAGQGSGTQYF

v_call: TRBV20-1
j_call: TRBJ2-7
cdr3_aa: CSARGSTSGNTYEQYF

v_call: TRBV9
j_call: TRBJ1-5
cdr3_aa: CASSVGVQENQPQHF

v_call: TRBV6-2/TRBV6-3
j_call: TRBJ2-7
cdr3_aa: CASSPGLGSFHEQYF

v_call: TRBV5-1
j_call: TRBJ1-1
cdr3_aa: CASSLSIGSAEAFF

v_call: TRBV28
j_call: TRBJ2-1
cdr3_aa: CASSLQAGGTYNEQFF

v_call: TRBV7-2
j_call: TRBJ2-1
cdr3_aa: CASSLDLGGRSYNEQFF

v_call: TRBV11-3
j_call: TRBJ2-2
cdr3_aa: CASSLGKREANTGELFF

v_call: TRBV4-3
j_call: TRBJ2-1
cdr3_aa: CASSQDWSNEQFF

v_call: TRBV7-2
j_call: TRBJ2-1
cdr3_aa: CASSTSGGGNEQFF

v_call: TRBV5-1
j_call: TRBJ2-1
cdr3_aa: CASSLGPGDGYNEQFF

v_call: TRBV6-2/TRBV6-3
j_call: TRBJ2-1
cdr3_aa: CASSYRPGLAVNEQFF

v_call: TRBV27
j_call: TRBJ1-2
cdr3_aa: CASSLLAGSYGYTF

v_call: TRBV7-2
j_call: TRBJ2-1
cdr3_aa: CASSLDRTSGRDEQFF

v_call: TRBV15
j_call: TRBJ2-1
cdr3_aa: CATSRDFEQFF

v_call: TRBV6-2/TRBV6-3
j_call: TRBJ2-1
cdr3_aa: CASSYLTLAGVEEQFF

v_call: TRBV5-1
j_call: TRBJ2-3
cdr3_aa: CASSLSGHNTDTQYF

v_call: TRBV7-9
j_call: TRBJ2-4
cdr3_aa: CASSLPGGKNIQYF

v_call: TRBV28
j_call: TRBJ2-1
cdr3_aa: CASSLDSGRVAYNEQFF

v_call: TRBV3-1
j_call: TRBJ2-2
cdr3_aa: CASSQGVGGPNTGELFF